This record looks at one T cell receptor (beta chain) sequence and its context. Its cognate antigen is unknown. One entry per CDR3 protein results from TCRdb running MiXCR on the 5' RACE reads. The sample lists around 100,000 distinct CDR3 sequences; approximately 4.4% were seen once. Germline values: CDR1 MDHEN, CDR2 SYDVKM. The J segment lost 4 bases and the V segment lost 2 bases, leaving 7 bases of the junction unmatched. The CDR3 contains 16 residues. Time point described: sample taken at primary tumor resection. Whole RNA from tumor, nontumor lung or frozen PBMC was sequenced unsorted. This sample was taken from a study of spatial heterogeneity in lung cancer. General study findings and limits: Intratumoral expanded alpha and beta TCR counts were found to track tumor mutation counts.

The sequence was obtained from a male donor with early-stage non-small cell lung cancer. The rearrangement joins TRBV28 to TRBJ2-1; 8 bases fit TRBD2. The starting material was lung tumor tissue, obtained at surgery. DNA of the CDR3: TGTGCCAGCAGTTTACGAGCGGGAGAGGTGTACAATGAGCAGTTCTTC. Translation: CASSLRAGEVYNEQFF.